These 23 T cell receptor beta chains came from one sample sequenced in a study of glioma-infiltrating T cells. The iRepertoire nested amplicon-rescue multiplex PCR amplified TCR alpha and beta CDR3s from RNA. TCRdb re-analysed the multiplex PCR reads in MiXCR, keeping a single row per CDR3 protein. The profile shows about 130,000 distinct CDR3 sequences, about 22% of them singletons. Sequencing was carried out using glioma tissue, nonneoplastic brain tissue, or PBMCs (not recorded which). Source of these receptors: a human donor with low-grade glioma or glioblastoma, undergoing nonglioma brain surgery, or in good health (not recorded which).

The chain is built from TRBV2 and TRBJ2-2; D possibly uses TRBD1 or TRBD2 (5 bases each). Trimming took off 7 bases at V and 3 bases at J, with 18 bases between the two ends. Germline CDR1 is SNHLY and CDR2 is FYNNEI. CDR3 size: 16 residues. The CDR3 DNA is TGTGCCAGCACTTTAAAGGGACGGACGGACACCGGGGAGCTGTTTTTT. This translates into CASTLKGRTDTGELFF. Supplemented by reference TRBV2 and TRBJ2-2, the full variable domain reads EPEVTQTPSHQVTQMGQEVILRCVPISNHLYFYWYRQILGQKVEFLVSFYNNEISEKSEIFDDQFSVERPDGSNFTLKIRSTKLEDSAMYFCASTLKGRTDTGELFFGEGSRLTVL.

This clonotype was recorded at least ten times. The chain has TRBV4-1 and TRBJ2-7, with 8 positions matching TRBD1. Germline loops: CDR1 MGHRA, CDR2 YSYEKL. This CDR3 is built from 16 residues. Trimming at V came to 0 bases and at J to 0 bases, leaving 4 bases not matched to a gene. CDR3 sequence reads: CASSQDTQGASYEQYV. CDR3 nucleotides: TGCGCCAGCAGCCAAGATACCCAGGGGGCCTCCTACGAGCAGTACGTC.

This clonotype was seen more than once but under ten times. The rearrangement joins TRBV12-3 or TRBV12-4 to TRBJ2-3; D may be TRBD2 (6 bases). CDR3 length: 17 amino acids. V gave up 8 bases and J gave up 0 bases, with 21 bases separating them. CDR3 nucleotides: TGTGCCAGCCACCGAACTCTCGGGGGATATAGCACAGATACGCAGTATTTT. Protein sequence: CASHRTLGGYSTDTQYF.

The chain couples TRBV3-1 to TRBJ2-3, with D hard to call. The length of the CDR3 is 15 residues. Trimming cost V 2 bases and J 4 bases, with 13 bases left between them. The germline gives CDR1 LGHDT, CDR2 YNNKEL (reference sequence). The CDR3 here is CASSQRVSVADTQYF. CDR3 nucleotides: TGTGCCAGCAGCCAACGCGTCTCCGTTGCAGATACGCAGTATTTT.

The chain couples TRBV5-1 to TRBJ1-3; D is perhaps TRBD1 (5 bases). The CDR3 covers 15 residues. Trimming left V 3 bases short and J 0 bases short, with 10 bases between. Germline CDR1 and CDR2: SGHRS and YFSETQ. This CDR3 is CASSWDAGSGNTIYF. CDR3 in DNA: TGCGCCAGCAGCTGGGACGCAGGCTCTGGAAACACCATATATTTT.

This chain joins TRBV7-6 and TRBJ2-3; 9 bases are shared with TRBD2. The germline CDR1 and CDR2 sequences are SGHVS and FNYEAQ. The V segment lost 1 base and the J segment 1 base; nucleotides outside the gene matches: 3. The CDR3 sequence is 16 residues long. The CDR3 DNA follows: TGTGCCAGCAGCTTAGATGCGGGGGGGGGCACAGATACGCAGTATTTT. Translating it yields CASSLDAGGGTDTQYF.

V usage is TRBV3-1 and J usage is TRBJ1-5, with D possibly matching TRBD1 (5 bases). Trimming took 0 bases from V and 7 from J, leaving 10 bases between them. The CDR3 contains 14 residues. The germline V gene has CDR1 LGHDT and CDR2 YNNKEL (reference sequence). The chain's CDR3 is CASSQDAGVQPQHF. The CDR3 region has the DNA TGTGCCAGCAGCCAAGATGCGGGGGTGCAGCCCCAGCATTTT.

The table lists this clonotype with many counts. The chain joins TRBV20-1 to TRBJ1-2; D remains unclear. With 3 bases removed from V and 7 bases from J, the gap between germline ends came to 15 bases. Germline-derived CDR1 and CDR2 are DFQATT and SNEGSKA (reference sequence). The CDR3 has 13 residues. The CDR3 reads CSASMVGAGGYTF. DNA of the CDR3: TGCAGTGCTAGTATGGTGGGCGCAGGTGGCTACACCTTC.

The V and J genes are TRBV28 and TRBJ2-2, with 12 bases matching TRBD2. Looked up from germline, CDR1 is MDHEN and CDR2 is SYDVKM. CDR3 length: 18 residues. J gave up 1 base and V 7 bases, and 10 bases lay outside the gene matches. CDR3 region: CASNILAGGPVNTGELFF. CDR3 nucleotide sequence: TGTGCCAGCAATATTCTAGCGGGGGGGCCCGTGAACACCGGGGAGCTGTTTTTT. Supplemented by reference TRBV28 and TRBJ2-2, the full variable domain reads DVKVTQSSRYLVKRTGEKVFLECVQDMDHENMFWYRQDPGLGLRLIYFSYDVKMKEKGDIPEGYSVSREKKERFSLILESASTNQTSMYLCASNILAGGPVNTGELFFGEGSRLTVL.

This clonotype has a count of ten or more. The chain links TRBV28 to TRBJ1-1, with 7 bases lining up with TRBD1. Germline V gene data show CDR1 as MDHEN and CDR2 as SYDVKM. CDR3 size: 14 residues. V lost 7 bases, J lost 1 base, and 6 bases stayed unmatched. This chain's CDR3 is CASTERGPNTEAFF. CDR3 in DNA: TGTGCCAGCACGGAAAGGGGGCCGAACACTGAAGCTTTCTTT.

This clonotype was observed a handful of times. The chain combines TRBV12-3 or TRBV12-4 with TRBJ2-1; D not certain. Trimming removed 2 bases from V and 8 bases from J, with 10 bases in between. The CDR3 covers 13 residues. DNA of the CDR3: TGTGCCAGCAGTTTACACCCGGTCGATGAGCAGTTCTTC. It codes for CASSLHPVDEQFF.

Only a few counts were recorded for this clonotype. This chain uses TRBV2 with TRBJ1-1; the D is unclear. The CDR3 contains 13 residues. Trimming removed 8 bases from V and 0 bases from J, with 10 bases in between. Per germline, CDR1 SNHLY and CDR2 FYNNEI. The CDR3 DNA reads TGTGCCAGCCAAGACCTTTTGAACACTGAAGCTTTCTTT. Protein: CASQDLLNTEAFF.

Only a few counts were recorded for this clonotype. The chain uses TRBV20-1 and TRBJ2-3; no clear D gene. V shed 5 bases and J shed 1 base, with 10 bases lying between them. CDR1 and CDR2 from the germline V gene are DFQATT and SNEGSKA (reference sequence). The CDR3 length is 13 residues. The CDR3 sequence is CSAPYLGTDTQYF. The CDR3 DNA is TGCAGTGCTCCGTACCTTGGCACAGATACGCAGTATTTT.

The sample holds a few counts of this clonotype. The CDR3 loop is CASSEGRMNTGELFF. The CDR3 nucleotides read TGTGCCAGCAGCGAGGGACGTATGAACACCGGGGAGCTGTTTTTT. This chain joins TRBV7-9 and TRBJ2-2; the D gene could be TRBD1 or TRBD2 (5 bases each). V was trimmed by 5 bases and J by 1 base, leaving 11 bases between them. The CDR3 runs 15 residues. Germline V CDR1 and CDR2: SEHNR, FQNEAQ (reference sequence). Based on the CDR3 plus reference TRBV7-9 and TRBJ2-2, the full variable domain is DTGVSQNPRHKITKRGQNVTFRCDPISEHNRLYWYRQTLGQGPEFLTYFQNEAQLEKSRLLSDRFSAERPKGSFSTLEIQRTEQGDSAMYLCASSEGRMNTGELFFGEGSRLTVL.

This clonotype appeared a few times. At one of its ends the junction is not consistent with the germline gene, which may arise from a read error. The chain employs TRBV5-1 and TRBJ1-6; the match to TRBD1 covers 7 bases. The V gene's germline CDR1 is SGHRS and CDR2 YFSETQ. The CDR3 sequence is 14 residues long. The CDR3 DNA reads TGCGCCAGCAGGTTGGCGACAGGGAATTCACCCCTCCACTTT. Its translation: CASRLATGNSPLHF.

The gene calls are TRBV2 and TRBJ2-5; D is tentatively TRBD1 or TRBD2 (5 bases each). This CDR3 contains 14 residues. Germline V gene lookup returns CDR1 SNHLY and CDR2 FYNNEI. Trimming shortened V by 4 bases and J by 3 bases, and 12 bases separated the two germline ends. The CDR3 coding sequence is TGTGCCAGCAGTGGGGACCGGACCGAAGAGACCCAGTACTTC. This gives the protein CASSGDRTEETQYF.

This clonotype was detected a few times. The CDR3 spells CASRVTSGRTDTQYF. CDR3 coding DNA: TGTGCCAGCAGGGTGACTAGCGGACGCACAGATACGCAGTATTTT. The chain uses TRBV2 and TRBJ2-3; 9 nucleotides agree with TRBD2. CDR3 length equals 15 residues. Germline CDR1 and CDR2: SNHLY and FYNNEI. V shed 6 bases, J shed 1 base, and the junction held 5 bases outside the gene matches.

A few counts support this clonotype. CDR3 DNA sequence: TGTGCCAGCAACAGGGTGAAGTCGAACACTGAAGCTTTCTTT. Protein: CASNRVKSNTEAFF. J is TRBJ1-1 and V is TRBV2; possible D gene TRBD1, 6 bases. Trimming took off 7 bases at V and 1 base at J, with 13 bases between the two ends. The germline V gene has CDR1 SNHLY and CDR2 FYNNEI. This CDR3 is built from 14 residues.

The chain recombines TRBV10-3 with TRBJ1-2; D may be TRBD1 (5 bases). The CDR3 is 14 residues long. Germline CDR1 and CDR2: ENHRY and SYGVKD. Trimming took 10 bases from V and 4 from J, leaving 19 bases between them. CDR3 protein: CATTRDLLAYGYTF. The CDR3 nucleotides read TGTGCCACCACACGGGACCTTCTGGCCTATGGCTACACCTTC.

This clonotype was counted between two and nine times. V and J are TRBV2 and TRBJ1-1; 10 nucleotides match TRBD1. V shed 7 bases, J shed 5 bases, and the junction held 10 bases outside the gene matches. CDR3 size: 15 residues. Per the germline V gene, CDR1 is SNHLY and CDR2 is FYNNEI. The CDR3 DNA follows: TGTGCCAGCACCGAACGGGGACAGGGGTTAACTGAAGCTTTCTTT. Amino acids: CASTERGQGLTEAFF.

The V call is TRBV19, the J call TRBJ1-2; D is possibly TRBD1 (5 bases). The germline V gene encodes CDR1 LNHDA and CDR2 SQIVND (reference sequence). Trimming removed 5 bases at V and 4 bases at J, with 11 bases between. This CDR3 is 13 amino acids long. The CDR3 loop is CASSAGQRYGYTF. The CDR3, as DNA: TGTGCCAGTAGTGCTGGACAACGCTATGGCTACACCTTC.

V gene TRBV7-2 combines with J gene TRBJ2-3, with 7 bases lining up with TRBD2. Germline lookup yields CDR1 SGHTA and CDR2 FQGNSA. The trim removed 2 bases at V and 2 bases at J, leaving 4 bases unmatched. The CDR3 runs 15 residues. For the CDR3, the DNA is TGTGCCAGCAGCTTAAACGGGGGGACCACAGATACGCAGTATTTT. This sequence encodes CASSLNGGTTDTQYF.

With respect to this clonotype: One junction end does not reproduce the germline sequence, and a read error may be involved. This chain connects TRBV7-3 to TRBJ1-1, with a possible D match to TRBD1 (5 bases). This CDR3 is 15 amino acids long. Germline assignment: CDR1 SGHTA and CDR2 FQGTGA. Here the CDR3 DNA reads TGTGCCAGCAGCTTACAGGGAGGGTTGGGCACTGAGGCTTTCTTT. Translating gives CASSLQGGLGTEAFF.